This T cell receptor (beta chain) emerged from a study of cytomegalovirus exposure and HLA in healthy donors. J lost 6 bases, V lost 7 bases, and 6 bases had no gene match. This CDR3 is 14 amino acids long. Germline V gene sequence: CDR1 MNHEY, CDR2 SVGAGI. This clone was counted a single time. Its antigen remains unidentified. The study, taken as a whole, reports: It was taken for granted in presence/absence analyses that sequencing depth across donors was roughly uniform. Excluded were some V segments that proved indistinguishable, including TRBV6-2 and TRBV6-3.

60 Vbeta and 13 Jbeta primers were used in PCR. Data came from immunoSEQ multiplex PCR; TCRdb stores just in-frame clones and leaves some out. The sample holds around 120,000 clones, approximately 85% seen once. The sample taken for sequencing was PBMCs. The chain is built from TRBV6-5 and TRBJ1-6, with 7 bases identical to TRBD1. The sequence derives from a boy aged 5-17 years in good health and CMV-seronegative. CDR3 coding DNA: TGTGCCAGCACCAGGGACAGCACTAATTCACCCCTCCACTTT. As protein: CASTRDSTNSPLHF.